This T cell receptor (beta chain) was captured by sequencing in a study of cytomegalovirus exposure and HLA in healthy donors. Both 60 Vbeta primers and 13 Jbeta primers went into the PCR. TCRdb keeps only in-frame clones here, not all; method: immunoSEQ multiplex PCR. Here the sample spans roughly 140,000 clones, less than 85% being singletons. Concerning this clone itself: The antigen remains unidentified.

After removal of 4 bases from V and 4 bases from J, the junction contained 5 bases not matched to a gene. The germline CDR1 and CDR2 sequences are SGHTA and FQGNSA. The CDR3 sequence is 16 residues long. Study-level results: Fewer N-insertions (relative to the 666-donor mean) were reportedly seen in an Asian-associated ancestry cluster in a later analysis. Among the sequence variants, a highly shared cluster was likely an artifact of sequencing. A further, later analysis showed that HLA-associated TCR beta chains (compared with equally common others) were more clonally expanded.

The chain has TRBV7-2 and TRBJ2-3; TRBD2 agrees at 13 bases. Sample: PBMCs. The sequence was collected from a man aged 35-49 years in good health and CMV-seropositive. The CDR3 loop is CASSSGLAGEADTQYF. The CDR3 DNA reads TGTGCCAGCAGCTCCGGACTAGCGGGAGAGGCAGATACGCAGTATTTT.